This T cell receptor beta chain was obtained from a study of cytomegalovirus exposure and HLA in healthy donors. Overall study context: The 500 to 750 first-cohort repertoires and the 95 to 150 validation repertoires shared the same platform, a later analysis reported.

This clone has only one observation. TCRdb's copy holds only in-frame clones and misses some; the assay was immunoSEQ multiplex PCR. This table holds 300,000 to 400,000 clones, roughly 90% found once. Germline V lookup: CDR1 SGHDN, CDR2 FVKESK. V shed 1 base and J shed 8 bases, with 11 bases lying between them. The CDR3 loop spans 13 amino acids. This chain connects TRBV14 to TRBJ1-1; weak D call: TRBD1 (6 bases). The sequencing sample was made of PBMCs. The sequence came from a young woman in good health and CMV-seronegative. The CDR3 sequence is CASSQGVDREAFF. CDR3 DNA sequence: TGTGCCAGCAGCCAAGGAGTAGACAGGGAAGCTTTCTTT.